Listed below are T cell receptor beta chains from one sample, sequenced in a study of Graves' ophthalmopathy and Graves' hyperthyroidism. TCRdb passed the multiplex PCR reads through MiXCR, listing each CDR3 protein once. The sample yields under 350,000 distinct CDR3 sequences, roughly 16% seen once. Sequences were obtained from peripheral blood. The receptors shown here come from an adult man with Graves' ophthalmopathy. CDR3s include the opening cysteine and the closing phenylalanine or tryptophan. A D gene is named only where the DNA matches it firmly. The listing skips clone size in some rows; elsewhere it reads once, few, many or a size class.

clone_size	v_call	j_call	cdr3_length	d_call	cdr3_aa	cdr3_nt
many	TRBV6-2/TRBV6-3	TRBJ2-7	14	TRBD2	CASRTSGGSYEQYF	TGTGCCAGCAGGACTAGCGGGGGGTCCTACGAGCAGTACTTC
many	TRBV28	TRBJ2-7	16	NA	CASSLWSRDLPYEQYF	TGTGCCAGCAGTTTATGGAGCAGGGACCTTCCCTACGAGCAGTACTTC
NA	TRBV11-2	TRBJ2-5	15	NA	CASSPPTGLQETQYF	TGTGCCAGCAGCCCGCCGACTGGACTACAAGAGACCCAGTACTTC
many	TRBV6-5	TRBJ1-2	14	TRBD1	CASSYRQGIGGYTF	TGTGCCAGCAGTTACCGACAGGGTATAGGTGGCTACACCTTC
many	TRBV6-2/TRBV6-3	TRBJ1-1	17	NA	CASSTLPTGQRNTEAFF	TGTGCCAGCAGCACACTCCCAACAGGACAAAGGAACACTGAAGCTTTCTTT
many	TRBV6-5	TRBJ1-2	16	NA	CASSPEYSGIVYGYTF	TGTGCCAGCAGTCCTGAGTATAGCGGCATTGTGTATGGCTACACCTTC
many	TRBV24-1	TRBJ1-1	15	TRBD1	CATQGQGASNTEAFF	TGTGCCACCCAGGGACAGGGGGCCTCAAACACTGAAGCTTTCTTT
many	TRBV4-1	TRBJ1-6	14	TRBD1	CASSRTGLNSPLHF	TGCGCCAGCAGCCGGACAGGGCTAAATTCACCCCTCCACTTT
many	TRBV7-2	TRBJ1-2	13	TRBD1	CASSPLQGYGYTF	TGTGCCAGCAGCCCACTACAGGGGTATGGCTACACCTTC
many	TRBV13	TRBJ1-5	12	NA	CASSLGTQPQHF	TGTGCCAGCAGCTTAGGTACTCAGCCCCAGCATTTT
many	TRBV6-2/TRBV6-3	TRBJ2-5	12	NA	CASSYPVETQYF	TGTGCCAGCAGTTACCCAGTGGAGACCCAGTACTTC
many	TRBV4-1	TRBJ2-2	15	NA	CASSQEDVNTGELFF	TGCGCCAGCAGCCAAGAGGACGTGAACACCGGGGAGCTGTTTTTT
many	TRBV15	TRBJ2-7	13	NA	CATAGTEGYEQYF	TGTGCCACCGCGGGGACAGAAGGATACGAGCAGTACTTC
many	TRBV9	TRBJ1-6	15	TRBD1	CASSIQGVENSPLHF	TGTGCCAGCAGCATACAGGGGGTGGAGAATTCACCCCTCCACTTT
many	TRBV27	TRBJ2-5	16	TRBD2	CASSLGIAGTGETQYF	TGTGCCAGCAGTCTCGGGATAGCGGGAACTGGAGAGACCCAGTACTTC
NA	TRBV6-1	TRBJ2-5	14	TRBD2	CASSIVAGGETQYF	TGTGCCAGCAGTATCGTAGCGGGGGGAGAGACCCAGTACTTC
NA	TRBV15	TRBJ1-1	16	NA	CATSREGSRINTEAFF	TGTGCCACCAGCAGAGAAGGCAGTCGGATTAACACTGAAGCTTTCTTT
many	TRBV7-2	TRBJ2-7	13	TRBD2	CASTNSGRHEQYF	TGTGCCAGCACCAATAGCGGGCGCCACGAGCAGTACTTC
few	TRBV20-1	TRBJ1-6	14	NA	CSARDEVTYSPLHF	TGCAGTGCTAGAGATGAGGTGACTTACTCACCCCTCCACTTT
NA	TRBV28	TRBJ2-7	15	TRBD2	CASSLIAGAFYEQYF	TGTGCCAGCAGTCTTATAGCGGGAGCCTTCTACGAGCAGTACTTC
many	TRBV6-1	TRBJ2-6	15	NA	CASRDSSSGANVLTF	TGTGCCAGCCGCGACTCAAGCTCTGGGGCCAACGTCCTGACTTTC
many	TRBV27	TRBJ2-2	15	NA	CASSLNGPNTGELFF	TGTGCCAGCAGTTTAAACGGTCCGAACACCGGGGAGCTGTTTTTT
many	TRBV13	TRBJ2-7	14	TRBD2	CASSSRGGASAQYF	TGTGCCAGCAGCTCGCGCGGGGGGGCATCAGCGCAGTACTTC
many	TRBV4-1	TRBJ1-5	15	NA	CASSQVTESNQPQHF	TGCGCCAGCAGCCAAGTCACAGAAAGCAATCAGCCCCAGCATTTT
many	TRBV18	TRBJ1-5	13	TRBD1	CASSMTGVQPQHF	TGTGCCAGCTCTATGACAGGGGTTCAGCCCCAGCATTTT
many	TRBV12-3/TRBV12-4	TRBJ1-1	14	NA	CASSFGPGDTEAFF	NA
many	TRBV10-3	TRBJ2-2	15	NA	CAISESLGNTGELFF	TGTGCCATCAGTGAGTCGTTGGGTAACACCGGGGAGCTGTTTTTT
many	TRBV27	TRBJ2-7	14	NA	CASSFFSGSYEQYF	TGTGCCAGCAGTTTTTTCAGCGGCTCCTACGAGCAGTACTTC
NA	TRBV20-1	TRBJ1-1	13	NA	CSVPIGRNTEAFF	TGCAGTGTCCCGATAGGGCGGAACACTGAAGCTTTCTTT
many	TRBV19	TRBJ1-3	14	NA	CASHQGRSGNTIYF	TGTGCCAGCCATCAGGGGCGCTCTGGAAACACCATATATTTT
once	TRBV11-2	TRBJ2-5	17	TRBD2	CASSQTSVRLAEETQYF	TGTGCCAGCAGCCAAACCAGCGTGAGGCTAGCGGAAGAGACCCAGTACTTC